This T cell receptor beta chain is from a study of cytomegalovirus exposure and HLA in healthy donors. Turning to the study itself: Of the donors genotyped, about 390 in all, about 80% fell in the Caucasian-associated ancestry cluster.

This clone was seen only a few times. Its target is not known. The CDR3 spans 14 residues. V dropped 8 bases and J dropped 1 base, with 14 bases sitting between them. Germline V lookup: CDR1 MNHNY, CDR2 SVGAGI (reference sequence). The PCR employed 60 Vbeta primers together with 13 Jbeta primers. The method was immunoSEQ multiplex PCR; TCRdb's version includes in-frame clones alone and lacks a portion of them. In the table there are approximately 150,000 clones, roughly 73% of which are singletons. Findings of the study overall: Later analysis identified a missense DCLRE1C variant that was linked to TCR beta V- and J-gene trimming.

The chain is built from TRBV6-6 and TRBJ1-1, with a possible D match to TRBD1 (6 bases). The material sequenced was PBMCs. The sequence was collected from a male donor in good health and CMV-seronegative. The chain's CDR3 is CASGQQGGNTEAFF. CDR3 DNA sequence: TGTGCCAGCGGACAGCAGGGCGGGAACACTGAAGCTTTCTTT.